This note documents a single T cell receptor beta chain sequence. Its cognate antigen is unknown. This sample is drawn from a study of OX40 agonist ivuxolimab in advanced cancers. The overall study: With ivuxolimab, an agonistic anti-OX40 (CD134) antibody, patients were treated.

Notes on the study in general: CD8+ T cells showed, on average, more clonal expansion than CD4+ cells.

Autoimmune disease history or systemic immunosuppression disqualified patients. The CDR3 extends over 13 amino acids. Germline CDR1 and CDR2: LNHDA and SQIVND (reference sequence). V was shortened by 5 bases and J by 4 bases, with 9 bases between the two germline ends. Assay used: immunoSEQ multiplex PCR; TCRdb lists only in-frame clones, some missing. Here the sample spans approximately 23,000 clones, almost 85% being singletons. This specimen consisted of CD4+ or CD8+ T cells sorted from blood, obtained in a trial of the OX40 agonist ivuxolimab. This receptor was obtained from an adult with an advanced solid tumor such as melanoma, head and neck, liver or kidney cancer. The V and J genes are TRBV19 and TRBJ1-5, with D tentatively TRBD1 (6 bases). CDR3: CASSVRGNQPQHF. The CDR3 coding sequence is TGTGCCAGTAGTGTGAGGGGGAATCAGCCCCAGCATTTT.